This is a list of T cell receptor beta chains from one sample in a study of response to subunit inactivated influenza vaccine. Each CDR3 protein is one row after TCRdb ran MiXCR on the RT-PCR reads. The top ten hold approximately 7% of the sample, which has about 700,000 distinct CDR3 sequences, around 13% seen once. The starting material was PBMCs from blood, obtained around 15 days before vaccination. The receptor set was obtained from a man aged 50 or older who received an inactivated influenza vaccine. Both conserved end residues are part of each CDR3. Clone size, where shown, is once, few, many, or a class for clones that have expanded.

clone_size	v_call	cdr3_aa
.	TRBV2	CAKERQGRFLNTEAFF
few	TRBV4-3	CASSQDLGAGVRGTQYF
few	TRBV20-1	CSASGPDSYNEQFF
few	TRBV7-3	CASSSSPPGQGWENEQFF
few	TRBV11-2	CASSKDGTFINEQFF
few	TRBV7-8	CASSLVPPGSATDTQYF
few	TRBV18	CASSPALAGNEQFF
.	TRBV6-1	CASRPTSGRIQETQYF
.	TRBV28	CASSLSPREEQYF
few	TRBV12-3/TRBV12-4	CASSLGTGSSNEQFF
few	TRBV6-5	CASSYGFSGAHSYEQYF
few	TRBV5-1	CASSGGPAFQETQYF
.	TRBV7-9	CASSAGLYRGRRETQYF
few	TRBV7-9	CASSSYRGSSNEKLFF
.	TRBV7-9	CASSFGQGRQETQYF
few	TRBV15	CATSARSDPATSGYTF
.	TRBV14	CASATGGSLLHF
.	TRBV20-1	CSASRGFENIQYF
.	TRBV5-5	CASSYGDSHGYTF
.	TRBV6-5	CASSYSRQGAIYF
.	TRBV6-2/TRBV6-3	CASSSGDDTQYF
few	TRBV7-8	CASSLLFYQGDEQFF
.	TRBV7-9	CASSPPLAGVSYVLTF
.	TRBV5-4	CASDRKETQYF
.	TRBV6-1	CASSDTLTYEQYF
few	TRBV3-1	CASSQARSGINTGELFF
.	TRBV20-1	CSATREGSGVLSDTQYF
many	TRBV7-6	CASSQNTRQGEENEQFF
few	TRBV6-1	CASSPIPGLSNQPQHF
few	TRBV24-1	CATSDLLGGEAFF
few	TRBV3-1	CASSQGQVGQPQHF
.	TRBV7-9	CASSLVGGGEPQHF
many	TRBV2	CASSEFPGTDTQYF
.	TRBV30	CAWSVRQGLREQYF